One and the same sample provided the 29 T cell receptor beta chains below, sequenced in a study of T-cell reconstitution after alpha-beta-depleted transplantation in children. Using unique molecular identifiers, the investigators prepared the TCRbeta library. TCRdb reanalysed the PCR reads using MiXCR and keeps one entry per CDR3 protein. In the table there are some 140,000 distinct CDR3 sequences, roughly 9.7% of which are singletons. The sequencing here drew on PBMCs, mostly from graft donor cells, taken 180 days after TCRalphabeta/CD19-depleted stem cell transplant. These receptors were taken from a girl under three years old who had a stem cell transplant for combined immunodeficiency, so the T cells may come from the graft donor.

The table lists this clonotype with a few counts. The chain links TRBV29-1 to TRBJ2-1, with 8 bases identical to TRBD2. The length of the CDR3 is 14 residues. Looked up from germline, CDR1 is SQVTM and CDR2 is ANQGSEA. The junction had 3 bases not matched to a gene; V was cut back by 1 base and J by 4 bases. Here the CDR3 DNA reads TGCAGCGTTGAAGGAAGCGGGAGTTACAATGAGCAGTTCTTC. Translation: CSVEGSGSYNEQFF.

A few counts support this clonotype. This rearrangement joins TRBV5-6 to TRBJ2-3; TRBD2 agrees at 15 bases. The CDR3 contains 18 residues. The ends lost 4 bases at V and 6 bases at J; junction bases unmatched: 12. Germline values: CDR1 SGHDT, CDR2 YYEEEE. The CDR3 protein is CASSPLMGLAGGGDTQYF. CDR3 in DNA: TGTGCCAGCAGCCCCCTGATGGGACTAGCGGGGGGTGGGGATACGCAGTATTTT.

V usage is TRBV12-3 or TRBV12-4 and J usage is TRBJ1-4; no clear D gene. Trimming removed 10 bases from V and 5 bases from J, with 8 bases in between. This CDR3 spans 11 amino acids. CDR3 coding DNA: TGTGCCACCGGGCTAAATGAAAAACTGTTTTTT. It encodes CATGLNEKLFF.

This clonotype has just one count. This chain connects TRBV2 to TRBJ2-6, with 11 positions matching TRBD1. From germline, CDR1 is SNHLY and CDR2 FYNNEI. With V trimmed by 4 bases and J by 4 bases, 6 bases remained unmatched. CDR3 length: 17 residues. The CDR3 region has the DNA TGTGCCAGCAGTGCCGGACAGGGGGCGCCCGGGGCCAACGTCCTGACTTTC. Translated, it gives CASSAGQGAPGANVLTF.

The chain uses TRBV7-2 and TRBJ1-1; tentatively, D is TRBD1 (6 bases). Germline V CDR1 and CDR2: SGHTA, FQGNSA. The CDR3 runs to 14 residues. V dropped 5 bases and J dropped 4 bases, with 14 bases sitting between them. The CDR3: CASSPDRRFTEAFF. CDR3 sequence (DNA): TGTGCCAGCAGCCCGGACAGAAGGTTCACTGAAGCTTTCTTT. The whole variable domain, remainder taken from reference TRBV7-2 and TRBJ1-1, is GAGVSQSPSNKVTEKGKDVELRCDPISGHTALYWYRQSLGQGLEFLIYFQGNSAPDKSGLPSDRFSAERTGGSVSTLTIQRTQQEDSAVYLCASSPDRRFTEAFFGQGTRLTVV.

This clonotype was counted ten times or more. This rearrangement joins TRBV5-1 to TRBJ2-7; unclear D gene. The CDR3 length is 17 residues. V lost 0 bases, J lost 3 bases, and 19 bases lay in between. The V gene's germline CDR1 is SGHRS and CDR2 YFSETQ. CDR3 residues: CASSLAGRLESFYEQYF. CDR3 sequence (DNA): TGCGCCAGCAGCTTGGCCGGGCGACTGGAAAGTTTCTACGAGCAGTACTTC.

This clonotype was recorded at least ten times. V is TRBV20-1 and J is TRBJ1-2; 8 nucleotides agree with TRBD1. The CDR3 is made up of 13 amino acids. Per the germline V gene, CDR1 is DFQATT and CDR2 is SNEGSKA (reference sequence). V lost 6 bases, J lost 2 bases, and 5 bases stayed unmatched. The CDR3 DNA is TGCAGTGCAAAGACAGGGGACAACTATGGCTACACCTTC. This encodes CSAKTGDNYGYTF.

This clonotype was detected many times. The chain recombines TRBV19 with TRBJ2-5; D might be TRBD1 (6 bases). CDR3 length: 13 amino acids. V was cut by 4 bases and J by 5 bases, with 11 bases left in between. Germline V gene lookup returns CDR1 LNHDA and CDR2 SQIVND (reference sequence). Here the CDR3 reads CASSTWGPETQYF. The CDR3 DNA reads TGTGCCAGTAGTACGTGGGGGCCGGAGACCCAGTACTTC.

V and J are TRBV10-2 and TRBJ2-3; D is perhaps TRBD2 (7 bases). V gave up 6 bases and J gave up 4 bases, with 17 bases separating them. The CDR3 is made up of 15 amino acids. Germline V CDR1 and CDR2: WSHSY, SAAADI. The CDR3 DNA reads as TGCGCCAGCAGCAAACGGGGGGCACAACCAGATACGCAGTATTTT. Encoded protein: CASSKRGAQPDTQYF.

V and J are TRBV5-1 and TRBJ1-2; TRBD1 agrees at 7 bases. The CDR3 consists of 18 residues. From germline, CDR1 is SGHRS and CDR2 YFSETQ. The J segment lost 4 bases and the V segment lost 0 bases, leaving 15 bases of the junction unmatched. CDR3: CASSLAPITGVPTYGYTF. DNA for the CDR3: TGCGCCAGCAGCTTGGCCCCTATTACAGGGGTACCTACCTATGGCTACACCTTC. The full variable domain, rest sourced from reference TRBV5-1 and TRBJ1-2, is KAGVTQTPRYLIKTRGQQVTLSCSPISGHRSVSWYQQTPGQGLQFLFEYFSETQRNKGNFPGRFSGRQFSNSRSEMNVSTLELGDSALYLCASSLAPITGVPTYGYTFGSGTRLTVV.

The genes are TRBV20-1 and TRBJ1-2, with D possibly TRBD1 on 6 matching bases. The length of the CDR3 is 12 residues. From germline, CDR1 is DFQATT and CDR2 SNEGSKA (reference sequence). Trimming pared 8 bases from V and 4 bases from J, leaving 14 bases between. Here the CDR3 DNA reads TGCAGTAGGGGGGGCGGAGGCTATGGCTACACCTTC. Translating it yields CSRGGGGYGYTF.

The chain couples TRBV7-9 to TRBJ1-2; 7 nucleotides agree with TRBD1. The length of the CDR3 is 16 residues. Germline values: CDR1 SEHNR, CDR2 FQNEAQ (reference sequence). V shed 5 bases and J 3 bases; nucleotides not matched to a gene: 12. The CDR3 here is CASSHPRQGRDYGYTF. The CDR3 DNA is TGTGCCAGCAGCCACCCGCGACAGGGACGGGACTATGGCTACACCTTC.

The chain uses TRBV7-9 and TRBJ1-5; D remains ambiguous. Germline V gives CDR1 SEHNR, CDR2 FQNEAQ (reference sequence). This CDR3 has 12 residues. V dropped 4 bases and J dropped 3 bases, with 4 bases sitting between them. CDR3 sequence reads: CASSSNNQPQHF. The CDR3 DNA is TGTGCCAGCAGCTCGAACAATCAGCCCCAGCATTTT.

The chain couples TRBV18 to TRBJ1-2; D may be TRBD1 (6 bases). This CDR3 is 16 amino acids long. V was shortened by 1 base and J by 1 base, with 13 bases between the two germline ends. Germline V gives CDR1 KGHSH, CDR2 LQKENI. The CDR3 DNA reads as TGTGCCAGCTCACCACGGGGGGCGGCGGATAACTATGGCTACACCTTC. This codes for CASSPRGAADNYGYTF.

The chain uses TRBV12-3 or TRBV12-4 and TRBJ2-1; D is unresolved. This CDR3 region has 15 residues. V lost 3 bases, J lost 1 base, and 10 bases lay in between. The CDR3 reads CASSFADLSYNEQFF. The CDR3 region has the DNA TGTGCCAGCAGTTTTGCGGACCTTTCCTACAATGAGCAGTTCTTC.

CDR3 bases: TGTGCCAGCAGCTTAGCTAGCGGGAGGGGCAATGAGCAGTTCTTC. It is translated as CASSLASGRGNEQFF. This chain uses TRBV7-4 with TRBJ2-1; TRBD2 agrees at 11 bases. The CDR3 totals 15 residues. J gave up 6 bases and V 0 bases, and 1 base lay outside the gene matches. Germline V lookup: CDR1 SGHVT, CDR2 SQSDAQ. Full variable domain (missing parts from reference TRBV7-4 and TRBJ2-1): GAGVSQSPRYKVAKRGRDVALRCDSISGHVTLYWYRQTLGQGSEVLTYSQSDAQRDKSGRPSGRFSAERPERSVSTLKIQRTEQGDSAVYLCASSLASGRGNEQFFGPGTRLTVL.

DNA of the CDR3: TGTGCCAGCAGTTACTCGGACAGGTTCGGGGGCTACACCTTC. Its translation is CASSYSDRFGGYTF. The chain joins TRBV6-2 or TRBV6-3 to TRBJ1-2; 7 bases are a match to TRBD1. The V and J ends lost 0 bases and 8 bases, in that order; junction bases with no gene match: 6. Germline CDR1 and CDR2: MNHEY and SVGEGT. CDR3 length equals 14 residues.

This clonotype was recorded a few times. The chain is built from TRBV29-1 and TRBJ2-1; 7 positions match TRBD1. Per germline, CDR1 SQVTM and CDR2 ANQGSEA. The CDR3 runs to 18 residues. The J segment lost 8 bases and the V segment lost 0 bases, leaving 19 bases of the junction unmatched. CDR3 region: CSVEDRGPKGRIYYEQFF. CDR3 nucleotide sequence: TGCAGCGTTGAAGATAGGGGGCCAAAGGGGCGAATTTATTATGAGCAGTTCTTC.

This clonotype showed up just a few times. The chain has TRBV3-1 and TRBJ2-1, with 10 positions matching TRBD1. The CDR3 length is 14 residues. With 4 bases clipped from V and 6 bases from J, the junction kept 3 bases outside the gene matches. CDR1 and CDR2 from the germline V gene are LGHDT and YNNKEL (reference sequence). CDR3 nucleotides: TGTGCCAGCAGCCGAGGACAGGGGGGCAATGAGCAGTTCTTC. The encoded protein is CASSRGQGGNEQFF.

This clonotype has more than one count but fewer than ten. The chain uses TRBV6-2 or TRBV6-3 and TRBJ2-3; TRBD2 matches 7 bases. Germline CDR1 and CDR2: MNHEY and SVGEGT. The CDR3 has 15 residues. V was clipped by 5 bases and J by 6 bases; unmatched bases: 11. The CDR3 loop reads CASSATWAGRDTQYF. Here the CDR3 DNA reads TGTGCCAGCAGTGCTACCTGGGCCGGGAGGGATACGCAGTATTTT.

A single count supports this clonotype. This could be a read error, since a much larger clone is one nucleotide away. The chain couples TRBV29-1 to TRBJ2-1; D remains ambiguous. CDR3 length equals 19 residues. CDR1 SQVTM and CDR2 ANQGSEA come from the germline V gene. V was clipped by 3 bases and J by 0 bases, with 24 bases between them. CDR3 nucleotides: TGCAGCGTTGATCCCCTGGTCCGGCAGGCCCCGGTCTCCTACAATGAGCAGTTCTTC. This encodes CSVDPLVRQAPVSYNEQFF.

This clonotype was seen a few times. This sequence joins TRBV6-2 or TRBV6-3 and TRBJ2-7; no firm D call. Germline V lookup: CDR1 MNHEY, CDR2 SVGEGT. The V end was cut by 2 bases, the J end by 2 bases, with 7 bases between. The CDR3 consists of 13 residues. This chain's CDR3 is CASSYRQTYEQYF. The DNA of the CDR3 is TGTGCCAGCAGTTACCGGCAGACCTACGAGCAGTACTTC.

The sample holds a few counts of this clonotype. The V and J genes are TRBV27 and TRBJ1-2; 8 bases are shared with TRBD1. Losses at the gene ends were 0 bases for V and 4 bases for J; bases not matched to a gene: 7. This CDR3 has 16 amino acids. Germline V gives CDR1 MNHEY, CDR2 SMNVEV (reference sequence). The CDR3 region has the DNA TGTGCCAGCAGTTTATCCGTCACAGGGGGAGGCTATGGCTACACCTTC. The encoded protein is CASSLSVTGGGYGYTF.

Comments on this clonotype: It is likely a read error, because the conserved phenylalanine at the end of the CDR3 is missing. This rearrangement joins TRBV12-3 or TRBV12-4 to TRBJ2-5; the match to TRBD2 covers 11 bases. V was pared by 4 bases and J by 5 bases, with 6 bases of the junction left unmatched. The CDR3 extends over 15 amino acids. The DNA for the CDR3 is TGTGCCAGCAGTTCTAGCGGGGGGTACTTGGAGACCCAGTACTCC. This sequence encodes CASSSSGGYLETQYS.

The chain has TRBV5-5 and TRBJ1-6; 7 nucleotides align to TRBD1. CDR1 is SGHKS, CDR2 YYEKEE, per germline (reference sequence). CDR3 size: 13 residues. V lost 6 bases and J lost 9; bases outside the gene matches: 6. In DNA, the CDR3 is TGTGCCAGCACCCCTGGGACAGTTTCACCCCTCCACTTT. This gives the protein CASTPGTVSPLHF.

The chain links TRBV10-3 to TRBJ2-7; 11 positions match TRBD1. V was clipped by 9 bases and J by 6 bases; unmatched bases: 4. This CDR3 has 12 residues. Germline V gene data show CDR1 as ENHRY and CDR2 as SYGVKD. Written as DNA, the CDR3 is TGTGCCATAGGGACAGGGGGAGCCGAGCAGTACTTC. Residues: CAIGTGGAEQYF.

This clonotype was picked up a small number of times. The V call is TRBV10-3, the J call TRBJ2-5; TRBD1 might be the D (5 bases). With 6 bases removed from V and 5 bases from J, the gap between germline ends came to 19 bases. Germline V gene sequence: CDR1 ENHRY, CDR2 SYGVKD. The CDR3 consists of 15 residues. The CDR3 bases are TGTGCCATCAGAGAAAGAGCGACAGCCGGGGAGACCCAGTACTTC. Residues: CAIRERATAGETQYF.

This chain joins TRBV7-2 and TRBJ2-3, with D maybe TRBD1 (6 bases). The CDR3 spans 12 residues. V gave up 3 bases and J gave up 6 bases, with 7 bases separating them. Per germline, CDR1 SGHTA and CDR2 FQGNSA. The CDR3 DNA reads TGTGCCAGCAGCTTCGACAGGGATACGCAGTATTTT. Translated: CASSFDRDTQYF.

The CDR3 loop is CASSSLKYEQYF. The DNA for the CDR3 is TGTGCCAGCAGTTCCCTTAAGTACGAGCAGTACTTC. V is TRBV27 and J is TRBJ2-7, with D uncertain. This CDR3 has 12 residues. V lost 4 bases, J lost 4 bases, and 8 bases lay in between. Germline values: CDR1 MNHEY, CDR2 SMNVEV (reference sequence).